This TCR beta chain was captured in a study of T cells in Graves' hyperthyroidism and ophthalmopathy. CDR1 and CDR2 from the germline V gene are DFQATT and SNEGSKA (reference sequence). This CDR3 spans 13 amino acids. The V gene end was trimmed by 3 bases and the J gene end by 8 bases; junction bases not matched to a gene: 4. This clonotype was picked up a small number of times. Hyperthyroidism, newly diagnosed and lasting under 2 months, affected patients aged 18 to 65. Diagnoses used clinical symptoms, serum thyroxine and TRAb, thyroid ultrasound and orbital computed tomography. Researchers took RNA transcripts and amplified the TCR beta CDR3 regions from them. The TCR CDR3 was amplified in a first-round RT-PCR using the HTBI primer set. TCRdb ran MiXCR on the multiplex PCR reads and lists one entry per CDR3 protein. Found here are roughly 750,000 distinct CDR3 sequences, 15% to 20% of them singletons; the top ten hold 8.4%.

The sequenced sample was blood. This sequence joins TRBV20-1 and TRBJ2-1; TRBD2 agrees at 10 bases. This clonotype originated in a man younger than 30 with Graves' hyperthyroidism. The CDR3 DNA reads as TGCAGTGCTAGTACTAGCGGGACCTATGAGCAGTTCTTC. This codes for CSASTSGTYEQFF.